This T cell receptor beta chain was sequenced during a study of beta chain features in type 1 diabetes. Looking at the study overall: Summed over all samples, the examined sorted cells came to 85 million to 140 million.

Expressed TCRB transcripts were sequenced because the isolated RNA had all been reverse transcribed beforehand. Sequencing used immunoSEQ multiplex PCR; TCRdb keeps in-frame clones, though not all of them. The table has about 650,000 clones, 9.5% to 15% seen once. The germline V and J ends were trimmed by 4 bases and 6 bases, with 10 bases remaining between them. Germline V gives CDR1 LGHNA, CDR2 YNFKEQ. This CDR3 has 13 amino acids. Regarding the study as a whole: TCRB CDR3s from Type 1 diabetes patients were moderately but significantly shorter in all four CD4+ subsets. Junctions at VDJ sites from type 1 diabetes patients had fewer insertions and more deletions.

Without exception, sorted populations had purity beyond 95%. This clone was recorded a few times. No antigen is known for it. This TCR was sampled from a man aged 25-45 years with type 1 diabetes. This chain links TRBV4-2 with TRBJ2-1; weak D call: TRBD1 (6 bases). The sample taken for sequencing was naive CD4+ T cells from blood. The chain's CDR3 is CASSPDSINEQFF. The CDR3 region has the DNA TGTGCCAGCAGCCCGGACAGTATCAATGAGCAGTTCTTC.